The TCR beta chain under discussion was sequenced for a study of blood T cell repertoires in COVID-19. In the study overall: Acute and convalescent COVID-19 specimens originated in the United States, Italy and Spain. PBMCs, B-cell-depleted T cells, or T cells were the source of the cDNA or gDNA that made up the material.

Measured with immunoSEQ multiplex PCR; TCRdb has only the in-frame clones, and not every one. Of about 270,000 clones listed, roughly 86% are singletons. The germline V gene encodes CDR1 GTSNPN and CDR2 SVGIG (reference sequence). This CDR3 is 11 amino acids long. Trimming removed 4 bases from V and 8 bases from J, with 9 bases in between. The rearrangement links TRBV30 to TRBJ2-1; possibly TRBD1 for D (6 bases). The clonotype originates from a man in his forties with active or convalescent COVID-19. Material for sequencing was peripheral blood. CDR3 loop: CAWTPGDEQFF. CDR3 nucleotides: TGTGCCTGGACACCAGGGGATGAGCAGTTCTTC.